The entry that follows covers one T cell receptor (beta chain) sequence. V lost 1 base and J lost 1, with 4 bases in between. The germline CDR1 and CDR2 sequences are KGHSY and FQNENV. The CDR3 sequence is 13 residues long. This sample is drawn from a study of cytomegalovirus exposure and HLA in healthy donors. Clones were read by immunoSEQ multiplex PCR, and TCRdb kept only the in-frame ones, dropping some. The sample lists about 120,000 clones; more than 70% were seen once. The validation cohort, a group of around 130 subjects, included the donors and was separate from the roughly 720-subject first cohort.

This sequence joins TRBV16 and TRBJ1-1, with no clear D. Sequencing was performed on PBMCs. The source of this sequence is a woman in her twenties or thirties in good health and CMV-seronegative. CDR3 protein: CASSQYGNTEAFF. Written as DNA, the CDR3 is TGTGCCAGCAGCCAATACGGGAACACTGAAGCTTTCTTT.